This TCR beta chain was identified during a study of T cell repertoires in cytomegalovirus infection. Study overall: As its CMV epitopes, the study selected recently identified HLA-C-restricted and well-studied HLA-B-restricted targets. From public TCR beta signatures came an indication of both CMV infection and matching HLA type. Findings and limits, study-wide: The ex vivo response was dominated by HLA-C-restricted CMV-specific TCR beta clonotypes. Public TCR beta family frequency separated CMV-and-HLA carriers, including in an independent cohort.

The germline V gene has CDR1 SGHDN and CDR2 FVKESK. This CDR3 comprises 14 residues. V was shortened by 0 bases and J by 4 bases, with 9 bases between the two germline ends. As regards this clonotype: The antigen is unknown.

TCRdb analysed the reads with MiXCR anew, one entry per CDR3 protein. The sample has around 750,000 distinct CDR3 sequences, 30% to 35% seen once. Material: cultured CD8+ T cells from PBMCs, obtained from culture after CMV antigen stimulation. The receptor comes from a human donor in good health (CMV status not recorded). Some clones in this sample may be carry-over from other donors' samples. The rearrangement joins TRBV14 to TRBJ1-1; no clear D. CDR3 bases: TGTGCCAGCAGCCAAGATTACGGGATCACTGAAGCTTTCTTT. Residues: CASSQDYGITEAFF.